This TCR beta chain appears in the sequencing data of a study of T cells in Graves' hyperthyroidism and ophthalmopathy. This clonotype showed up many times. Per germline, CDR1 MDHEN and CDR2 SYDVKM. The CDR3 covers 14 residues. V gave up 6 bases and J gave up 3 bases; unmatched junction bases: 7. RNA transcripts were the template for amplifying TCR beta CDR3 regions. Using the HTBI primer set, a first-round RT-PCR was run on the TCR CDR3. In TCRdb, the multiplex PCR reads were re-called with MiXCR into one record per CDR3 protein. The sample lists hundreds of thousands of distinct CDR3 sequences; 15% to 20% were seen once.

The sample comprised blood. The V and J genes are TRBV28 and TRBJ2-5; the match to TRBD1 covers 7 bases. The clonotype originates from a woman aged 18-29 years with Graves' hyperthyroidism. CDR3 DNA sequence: TGTGCCAGCAGCCCCCAGGGGGTGAAAGAGACCCAGTACTTC. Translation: CASSPQGVKETQYF.